The 26 T cell receptor beta chains listed next were all sequenced from one sample in a study of cytomegalovirus exposure and HLA in healthy donors. PCR primers comprised 60 Vbeta and 13 Jbeta primers. Clones were read by immunoSEQ multiplex PCR, and TCRdb kept only the in-frame ones, dropping some. The table includes roughly 120,000 clones, around 75% detected once. The sample was PBMCs. The source is a man aged 55 to 70 in good health and CMV-seropositive.

The V call is TRBV5-5, the J call TRBJ2-7, with 10 bases matching TRBD1. Trimming took 3 bases from V and 9 from J; bases not matched to a gene: 9. Looked up from germline, CDR1 is SGHKS and CDR2 is YYEKEE (reference sequence). CDR3 length: 14 residues. This CDR3 reads CASSSRDRGGVQYF. The CDR3 nucleotides read TGTGCCAGCAGCTCCCGGGACAGGGGTGGGGTGCAGTACTTC.

J is TRBJ2-5 and V is TRBV19; 7 bases are a match to TRBD1. The CDR3 runs 14 residues. Germline V gives CDR1 LNHDA, CDR2 SQIVND (reference sequence). Trimming removed 11 bases from V and 4 bases from J; junction bases left unmatched: 13. Written as DNA, the CDR3 is TGTGCCTCGAGGGACAGATCCGGAGGAGAGACCCAGTACTTC. Amino acid sequence: CASRDRSGGETQYF.

Of note for this clone: One junction end does not reproduce the germline sequence, and a read error may be involved. The V call is TRBV7-9, the J call TRBJ1-5; D perhaps matches TRBD1 (6 bases). The germline gives CDR1 SEHNR, CDR2 FQNEAQ (reference sequence). The CDR3 has 15 amino acids. CDR3 in DNA: TGTTCCAGCAGCTTAGGGGGGGGTCGCAATCAGCCCCAGCATTTT. Amino acid sequence: CSSSLGGGRNQPQHF.

The count of this clone is one. J is TRBJ2-3 and V is TRBV2, with 9 bases identical to TRBD1. The CDR3 runs to 15 residues. V gave up 7 bases and J gave up 3 bases; unmatched junction bases: 8. Germline V gene data show CDR1 as SNHLY and CDR2 as FYNNEI. The CDR3 DNA follows: TGTGCCAGCAACCCCGGGACAGGGAGGACAGATACGCAGTATTTT. Its protein is CASNPGTGRTDTQYF.

The chain combines TRBV14 with TRBJ2-1, with a tentative D call TRBD2 (7 bases). The CDR3 is 15 amino acids. Germline V gene data show CDR1 as SGHDN and CDR2 as FVKESK. V was shortened by 4 bases and J by 6 bases, with 16 bases between the two germline ends. CDR3 sequence reads: CASSLSGGITNEQFF. The CDR3 bases are TGTGCCAGCAGCCTCTCGGGGGGCATTACCAATGAGCAGTTCTTC.

The chain has TRBV6-6 and TRBJ1-1; 7 bases fit TRBD1. The CDR3 consists of 13 residues. Losses at the gene ends were 2 bases for V and 8 bases for J; bases not matched to a gene: 5. The germline gives CDR1 MNHNY, CDR2 SVGAGI (reference sequence). The CDR3 reads CASSYLDREEAFF. CDR3 sequence (DNA): TGTGCCAGCAGTTACCTCGACAGGGAGGAAGCTTTCTTT.

V usage is TRBV5-1 and J usage is TRBJ1-4; 7 bases map to TRBD1. From germline, CDR1 is SGHRS and CDR2 YFSETQ. V gave up 6 bases and J gave up 0 bases; unmatched junction bases: 8. The CDR3 runs 16 residues. This CDR3 is CASTLGGRATNEKLFF. In DNA form, the CDR3 reads TGCGCCAGCACCTTAGGGGGCCGTGCAACTAATGAAAAACTGTTTTTT.

The V gene is TRBV5-6, the J gene TRBJ2-7; 9 nucleotides match TRBD2. V shed 4 bases and J 0 bases; nucleotides not matched to a gene: 14. Germline loops: CDR1 SGHDT, CDR2 YYEEEE. CDR3 length equals 18 residues. CDR3 sequence: CASSPAGSGGLSSYEQYF. The CDR3 DNA follows: TGTGCCAGCAGCCCCGCTGGTAGCGGGGGCCTAAGCTCCTACGAGCAGTACTTC.

The chain employs TRBV2 and TRBJ1-5, with a tentative D call TRBD1 (5 bases). Germline values: CDR1 SNHLY, CDR2 FYNNEI. The germline V and J ends were trimmed by 3 bases and 7 bases, with 16 bases remaining between them. CDR3 length: 15 amino acids. Here the CDR3 DNA reads TGTGCCAGCAGTGATGATTCGGGGGGAGACCAGCCCCAGCATTTT. Encoded protein: CASSDDSGGDQPQHF.

The CDR3 DNA is TGTGCCAGCAGCTTTTGGGACAACTCCTACAATGAGCAGTTCTTC. Translating it yields CASSFWDNSYNEQFF. The gene calls are TRBV11-2 and TRBJ2-1, with D perhaps TRBD1 (6 bases). Germline lookup yields CDR1 SGHAT and CDR2 FQNNGV. The V and J ends lost 3 bases and 0 bases respectively, with 9 bases between them. This CDR3 is 15 amino acids long.

This chain uses TRBV28 with TRBJ1-2; a possible D gene is TRBD1 (6 bases). V lost 5 bases and J lost 1, with 17 bases in between. This CDR3 is built from 16 residues. Germline CDR1 reads MDHEN; CDR2 reads SYDVKM. The CDR3 sequence is CASSKTGTSSNYGYTF. CDR3 sequence (DNA): TGTGCCAGCAGTAAAACAGGGACATCTAGTAACTATGGCTACACCTTC.

The genes are TRBV9 and TRBJ2-7; D uncertain. Germline CDR1 is SGDLS and CDR2 is YYNGEE. CDR3 length equals 11 residues. V dropped 4 bases and J dropped 3 bases, with 5 bases sitting between them. CDR3 sequence: CASSPRYEQYF. The CDR3 nucleotides read TGTGCCAGCAGCCCCCGCTACGAGCAGTACTTC.

The chain couples TRBV27 to TRBJ2-7, with 8 bases matching TRBD2. Unmatched junction bases numbered 5, after V lost 7 bases and J lost 0 bases. In germline, CDR1 is MNHEY, CDR2 SMNVEV (reference sequence). This CDR3 spans 14 amino acids. CDR3 in amino acids: CASKDGGGSYEQYF. CDR3 sequence (DNA): TGTGCCAGCAAGGACGGGGGGGGCTCCTACGAGCAGTACTTC.

The sample holds one count of this clone. CDR3 bases: TGCGCCAGCAGCATAGGACAGGAGCCCTACGAGCAGTACTTC. Translating gives CASSIGQEPYEQYF. This chain connects TRBV5-1 to TRBJ2-7; 7 nucleotides align to TRBD1. CDR1 and CDR2 from the germline V gene are SGHRS and YFSETQ. The CDR3 spans 14 residues. The V segment lost 4 bases and the J segment 2 bases; nucleotides outside the gene matches: 6.

This chain joins TRBV2 and TRBJ2-3, with 10 positions matching TRBD2. The germline CDR1 and CDR2 sequences are SNHLY and FYNNEI. This CDR3 has 15 residues. The J segment lost 4 bases and the V segment lost 5 bases, leaving 6 bases of the junction unmatched. The CDR3 reads CASSYLAGGSDTQYF. The CDR3 DNA sequence: TGTGCCAGCAGTTATTTAGCGGGGGGCTCAGATACGCAGTATTTT.

The sample holds a few counts of this clone. V is TRBV19 and J is TRBJ1-5; 11 bases are a match to TRBD1. The trim removed 9 bases at V and 0 bases at J, leaving 13 bases unmatched. Germline CDR1 and CDR2: LNHDA and SQIVND (reference sequence). This CDR3 has 18 amino acids. Here the CDR3 DNA reads TGTGCCAGCAACACCGGGACAGGGGGTTCATATAGCAATCAGCCCCAGCATTTT. Translated: CASNTGTGGSYSNQPQHF.

The chain is built from TRBV5-1 and TRBJ1-2; 7 bases align to TRBD1. Per the germline V gene, CDR1 is SGHRS and CDR2 is YFSETQ. CDR3 length equals 14 residues. V shed 3 bases and J 1 base; nucleotides not matched to a gene: 3. The DNA for the CDR3 is TGCGCCAGCAGCTGGGACAGCGATAACTATGGCTACACCTTC. It translates to CASSWDSDNYGYTF.

The V gene is TRBV7-2, the J gene TRBJ2-7; 8 bases map to TRBD2. The CDR3 covers 16 residues. The ends lost 0 bases at V and 0 bases at J; junction bases unmatched: 4. In germline, CDR1 is SGHTA, CDR2 FQGNSA. DNA for the CDR3: TGTGCCAGCAGCTTAGCCTCGGGGGGGGCCTCCTACGAGCAGTACTTC. Translation gives CASSLASGGASYEQYF.

The V call is TRBV14, the J call TRBJ2-1, with 7 bases fitting TRBD2. The trim removed 4 bases at V and 4 bases at J, leaving 7 bases unmatched. The CDR3 spans 15 residues. Germline CDR1 SGHDN, CDR2 FVKESK. The CDR3 DNA sequence: TGTGCCAGCAGCCCTAGGACTAGGGTTTACAATGAGCAGTTCTTC. Protein: CASSPRTRVYNEQFF.

Only a few counts were recorded for this clone. The V and J genes are TRBV18 and TRBJ2-3; 8 bases are a match to TRBD1. Germline V CDR1 and CDR2: KGHSH, LQKENI. The V gene end was trimmed by 4 bases and the J gene end by 0 bases; junction bases not matched to a gene: 9. This CDR3 has 17 amino acids. CDR3 amino acids: CASSRTGPDFSTDTQYF. CDR3 DNA: TGTGCCAGCTCACGGACAGGGCCCGACTTTAGCACAGATACGCAGTATTTT.

The sample holds one count of this clone. The genes are TRBV11-3 and TRBJ2-5, with TRBD2 as a possible D gene (5 bases). Germline V lookup: CDR1 SGHNT, CDR2 YENEEA. The V gene lost 1 base and the J gene lost 1 base, with 7 bases spanning the gap. The CDR3 length is 14 residues. The CDR3 spells CASSLGGIQETQYF. In DNA, the CDR3 is TGTGCCAGCAGCTTAGGAGGGATCCAAGAGACCCAGTACTTC.

The chain recombines TRBV5-6 with TRBJ1-2; 8 positions agree with TRBD1. The V and J ends lost 4 bases and 8 bases, in that order; junction bases with no gene match: 4. CDR3 length: 12 amino acids. The germline CDR1 and CDR2 sequences are SGHDT and YYEEEE. The CDR3: CASSPRQGGYTF. In DNA form, the CDR3 reads TGTGCCAGCAGCCCCCGACAGGGGGGCTACACCTTC.

The chain carries TRBV5-1 and TRBJ1-3, with 9 bases lining up with TRBD1. CDR1 SGHRS and CDR2 YFSETQ come from the germline V gene. The V gene end was trimmed by 1 base and the J gene end by 8 bases; junction bases not matched to a gene: 4. The CDR3 has 14 residues. The CDR3 is CASSLLTGGYTIYF. The CDR3 DNA reads TGCGCCAGCAGCTTGCTGACAGGGGGGTACACCATATATTTT.

The rearrangement joins TRBV5-1 to TRBJ1-5; 7 nucleotides match TRBD1. The CDR3 has 17 residues. Germline trimming cut 4 bases from V and 4 bases from J; bases unmatched to any gene: 14. Germline V gives CDR1 SGHRS, CDR2 YFSETQ. CDR3 in amino acids: CASSLGTDRGGNQPQHF. The CDR3 DNA sequence: TGCGCCAGCAGCCTAGGGACAGACCGAGGGGGGAATCAGCCCCAGCATTTT.

This chain connects TRBV21-1 to TRBJ2-2; the D segment call TRBD2 is taken from the table without a DNA check. TRBV21-1 has pseudogene status. The CDR3 length is 21 residues. CDR3 amino acids: CASSKRHWASGESGGTGELFF. The CDR3 DNA sequence: TGTGCCAGCAGCAAACGTCATTGGGCTAGCGGGGAGTCTGGGGGCACCGGGGAGCTGTTTTTT.

The J gene is TRBJ2-5, the V gene TRBV19; 10 nucleotides agree with TRBD2. The CDR3 has 14 residues. Germline CDR1 LNHDA, CDR2 SQIVND (reference sequence). The V and J ends lost 5 bases and 5 bases, in that order; junction bases with no gene match: 5. The CDR3 protein is CASSVLTSGETQYF. CDR3 nucleotide sequence: TGTGCCAGTAGTGTTCTGACTAGCGGGGAGACCCAGTACTTC.